Sequencing of this T cell receptor (beta chain) was carried out in a study of cytomegalovirus exposure and HLA in healthy donors. Study background: Early released data had approximately 86 million unique TCRs, all coming from HLA-typed donors.

CDR1 is LGHNA, CDR2 YSLEER, per germline. V lost 1 base and J lost 4; bases outside the gene matches: 5. The CDR3 runs 16 residues. Use of 60 Vbeta and 13 Jbeta primers characterized the PCR. Here immunoSEQ multiplex PCR was the method, and the copy in TCRdb shows in-frame clones only, minus some. The profile shows 130,000 to 150,000 clones, 65% to 85% of them singletons. Regarding this clone: No antigen is known for it.

Study-level findings and limits: Most TCR beta V segments were productive about 90% or about 30% of the time in an earlier analysis. Most subjects' HLA-A and HLA-B alleles were reportedly predicted from TCR beta sequences.

The specimen was PBMCs. This TCR was sampled from a male donor in good health and CMV-seronegative. The rearrangement joins TRBV4-3 to TRBJ2-2, with 8 bases matching TRBD2. Written as DNA, the CDR3 is TGCGCCAGCAGCCAAGCCGGCGGGAGGTCCACCGGGGAGCTGTTTTTT. This encodes CASSQAGGRSTGELFF.